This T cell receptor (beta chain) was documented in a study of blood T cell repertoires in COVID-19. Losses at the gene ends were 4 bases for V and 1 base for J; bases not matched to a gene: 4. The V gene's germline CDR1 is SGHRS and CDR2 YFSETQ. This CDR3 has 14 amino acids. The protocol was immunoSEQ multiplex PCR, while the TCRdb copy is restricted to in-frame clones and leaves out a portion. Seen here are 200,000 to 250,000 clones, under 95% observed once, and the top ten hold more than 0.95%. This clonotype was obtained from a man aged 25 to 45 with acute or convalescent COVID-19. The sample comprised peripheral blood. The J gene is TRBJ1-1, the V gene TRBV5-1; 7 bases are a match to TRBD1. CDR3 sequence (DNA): TGCGCCAGCAGCATTACAGGGGAGAACACTGAAGCTTTCTTT. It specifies CASSITGENTEAFF.